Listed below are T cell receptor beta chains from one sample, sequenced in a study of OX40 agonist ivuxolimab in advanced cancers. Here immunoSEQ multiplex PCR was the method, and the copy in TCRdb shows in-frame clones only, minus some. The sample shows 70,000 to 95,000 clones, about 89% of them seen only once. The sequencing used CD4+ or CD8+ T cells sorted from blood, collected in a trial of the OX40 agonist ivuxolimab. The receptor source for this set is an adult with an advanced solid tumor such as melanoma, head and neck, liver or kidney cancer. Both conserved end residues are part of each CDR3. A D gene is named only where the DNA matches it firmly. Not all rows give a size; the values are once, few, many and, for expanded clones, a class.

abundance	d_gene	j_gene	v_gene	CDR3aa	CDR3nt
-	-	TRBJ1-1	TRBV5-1	CASSLILGGTEAFF	TGCGCCAGCAGCTTGATCTTAGGCGGCACTGAAGCTTTCTTT
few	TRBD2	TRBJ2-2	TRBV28	CASSPGTSGLRTGELFF	TGTGCCAGCAGTCCCGGGACTAGCGGACTGAGAACCGGGGAGCTGTTTTTT
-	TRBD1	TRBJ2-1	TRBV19	CASEGAGRSYNEQFF	TGTGCCAGTGAGGGGGCAGGGCGATCCTACAATGAGCAGTTCTTC
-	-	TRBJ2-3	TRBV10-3	CAISQGSGDTQYF	TGTGCCATCAGTCAGGGTTCAGGAGATACGCAGTATTTT
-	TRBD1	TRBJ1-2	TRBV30	CAWSADRVRGYTF	TGTGCCTGGAGTGCTGACAGGGTTCGAGGCTACACCTTC
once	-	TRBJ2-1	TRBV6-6	CASSYGGGRNYNEQFF	TGTGCCAGCAGTTATGGGGGCGGGAGAAACTACAATGAGCAGTTCTTC
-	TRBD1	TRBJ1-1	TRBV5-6	CASSMGQGNTEAFF	TGTGCCAGCAGCATGGGACAGGGGAACACTGAAGCTTTCTTT
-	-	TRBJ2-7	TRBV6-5	CASGTNEQYF	TGTGCCAGCGGTACCAACGAGCAGTACTTC
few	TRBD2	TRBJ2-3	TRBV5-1	CASSPTSGRDTDTQYF	TGCGCCAGCAGCCCTACTAGCGGGAGAGACACAGATACGCAGTATTTT
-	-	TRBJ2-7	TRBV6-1	CASRDYLESANEQYF	TGTGCCAGCAGAGATTACTTGGAATCCGCCAACGAGCAGTACTTC
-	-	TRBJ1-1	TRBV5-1	CASSPDLDTEAFF	TGCGCCAGCAGCCCCGACTTAGACACTGAAGCTTTCTTT
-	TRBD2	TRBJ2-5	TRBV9	CASSVGGLAGAETQYF	TGTGCCAGCAGCGTAGGGGGACTAGCGGGAGCTGAGACCCAGTACTTC
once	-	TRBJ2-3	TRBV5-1	CASSQQTPPRVGTDTQYF	TGCGCCAGCAGTCAACAAACGCCCCCCCGGGTGGGCACAGATACGCAGTATTTT
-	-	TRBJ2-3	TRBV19	CASTSRGGHRTDTQYF	TGTGCCAGTACCTCGAGGGGGGGACACAGGACAGATACGCAGTATTTT
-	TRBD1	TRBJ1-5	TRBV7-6	CASSPGTGGPQPQHF	TGTGCCAGCAGCCCCGGGACAGGGGGCCCACAGCCCCAGCATTTT
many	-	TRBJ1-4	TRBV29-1	CSVEGGGPNEKLFF	TGCAGCGTTGAGGGCGGGGGCCCTAATGAAAAACTGTTTTTT
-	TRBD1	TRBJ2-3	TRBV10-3	CAIAPGQGSDTQYF	TGTGCCATCGCTCCGGGACAGGGTTCGGATACGCAGTATTTT
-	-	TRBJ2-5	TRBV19	CASSIGPYQETQYF	TGTGCCAGTAGTATCGGGCCGTACCAAGAGACCCAGTACTTC
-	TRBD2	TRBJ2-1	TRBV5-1	CASSFAGGDNEQFF	TGCGCCAGCAGCTTCGCGGGAGGGGACAATGAGCAGTTCTTC